The 18 T cell receptor beta chains in this list originate from one sample, sequenced in a study of regulatory T cells in long-lasting Graves disease. Combining iRepertoire HTBI primers with Arm-PCR of CDR3 regions, the authors built TCR beta libraries. MiXCR, applied by TCRdb to the multiplex PCR reads, yields one record per CDR3 protein. This table holds 420,000 or so distinct CDR3 sequences, 23% found once. As to time point: persistent/refractory GD, antithyroid drugs over 5 years with positive TRAb. Following extraction of RNA from PBMCs, that RNA was used to make the TCR library. This sample comprised peripheral blood mononuclear cells (PBMCs), obtained when the disease was refractory, from a patient treated with antithyroid drugs. Receptors were obtained from a female donor with Graves disease.

This chain connects TRBV20-1 to TRBJ1-6, with D unresolved. The CDR3 spans 13 residues. Germline V CDR1 and CDR2: DFQATT, SNEGSKA (reference sequence). Between the trimmed V and J ends, which lost 0 bases and 5 bases, there was a span of 5 bases. The CDR3 loop is CSAREGNNSPLHF. The CDR3 nucleotides read TGCAGTGCTAGAGAAGGGAATAATTCACCCCTCCACTTT.

This sequence joins TRBV2 and TRBJ2-5; possible D gene TRBD1, 6 bases. Germline CDR1 reads SNHLY; CDR2 reads FYNNEI. The germline V and J ends were trimmed by 8 bases and 7 bases, with 14 bases remaining between them. This CDR3 is 12 amino acids long. The CDR3, as DNA: TGTGCCAGCGGGGGCAGTGGCCCGACCCAGTACTTC. This codes for CASGGSGPTQYF.

The chain has TRBV12-3 or TRBV12-4 and TRBJ2-6; the D gene is possibly TRBD1 (5 bases). With 5 bases removed from V and 2 bases from J, the gap between germline ends came to 10 bases. The CDR3 contains 15 residues. The chain's CDR3 is CASSLSQAGANVLTF. The DNA for the CDR3 is TGTGCCAGCAGTCTTTCACAGGCTGGGGCCAACGTCCTGACTTTC.

The chain links TRBV19 to TRBJ1-4, with D possibly TRBD1 on 5 matching bases. The CDR3 has 14 residues. Trimming pared 2 bases from V and 9 bases from J, leaving 13 bases between. CDR1 is LNHDA, CDR2 SQIVND, per germline (reference sequence). This chain's CDR3 is CASSILAGSKKLFF. The CDR3 coding sequence is TGTGCCAGTAGTATATTAGCAGGGAGTAAAAAACTGTTTTTT.

The genes are TRBV7-9 and TRBJ2-7; D is perhaps TRBD2 (5 bases). Trimming removed 10 bases from V and 3 bases from J, with 16 bases in between. This CDR3 is built from 13 residues. Germline V gene lookup returns CDR1 SEHNR and CDR2 FQNEAQ (reference sequence). The CDR3 loop reads CATGQRSLYEQYF. In DNA, the CDR3 is TGTGCCACCGGCCAGCGGAGTCTCTACGAGCAGTACTTC.

This clonotype was counted only a few times. The chain uses TRBV19 and TRBJ1-2; 7 bases align to TRBD1. Unmatched junction bases numbered 4, after V lost 3 bases and J lost 3 bases. CDR1 LNHDA and CDR2 SQIVND come from the germline V gene (reference sequence). This CDR3 has 14 amino acids. The CDR3 DNA sequence: TGTGCCAGTAGTATCCGGGACAGAGACTATGGCTACACCTTC. It translates to CASSIRDRDYGYTF. The full variable domain, its missing parts supplied by reference TRBV19 and TRBJ1-2, is DGGITQSPKYLFRKEGQNVTLSCEQNLNHDAMYWYRQDPGQGLRLIYYSQIVNDFQKGDIAEGYSVSREKKESFPLTVTSAQKNPTAFYLCASSIRDRDYGYTFGSGTRLTVV.

This clonotype was seen only a few times. This chain links TRBV7-6 with TRBJ1-5; 9 bases agree with TRBD1. The junction had 5 bases not matched to a gene; V was cut back by 2 bases and J by 3 bases. CDR3 length: 16 amino acids. Germline CDR1 SGHVS, CDR2 FNYEAQ. CDR3 sequence (DNA): TGTGCCAGCAGCTTACTACAACAGGGGGCCAATCAGCCCCAGCATTTT. Its protein product is CASSLLQQGANQPQHF.

The table lists this clonotype with many counts. V and J are TRBV28 and TRBJ1-1; TRBD1 matches 10 bases. V gave up 2 bases and J gave up 4 bases; unmatched junction bases: 4. CDR3 length: 15 amino acids. Germline lookup yields CDR1 MDHEN and CDR2 SYDVKM. The DNA for the CDR3 is TGTGCCAGCAGTTTACGGACAGGGGGGAGCACTGAAGCTTTCTTT. It translates to CASSLRTGGSTEAFF.

V gene TRBV9 combines with J gene TRBJ1-4; D is possibly TRBD1 (6 bases). Trimming removed 2 bases from V and 8 bases from J, with 7 bases in between. The CDR3 spans 12 residues. Germline CDR1 is SGDLS and CDR2 is YYNGEE. DNA of the CDR3: TGTGCCAGCAGCGTCACAGGGGAAAAACTGTTTTTT. This encodes CASSVTGEKLFF.

This clonotype appeared many times. This chain connects TRBV20-1 to TRBJ2-7, with a tentative D call TRBD2 (5 bases). This CDR3 is 15 amino acids long. Germline lookup yields CDR1 DFQATT and CDR2 SNEGSKA (reference sequence). V was trimmed by 1 base and J by 0 bases, leaving 13 bases between them. The CDR3 loop is CSARGVAQTSYEQYF. The CDR3 DNA sequence: TGCAGTGCTAGAGGAGTAGCGCAGACCTCCTACGAGCAGTACTTC.

In its sample, this clonotype was seen many times. V and J are TRBV3-1 and TRBJ2-1, with 7 nucleotides matching TRBD1. Per the germline V gene, CDR1 is LGHDT and CDR2 is YNNKEL (reference sequence). This CDR3 contains 15 residues. J gave up 5 bases and V 5 bases, and 9 bases lay outside the gene matches. CDR3 region: CASSKPGQTHNEQFF. The CDR3 bases are TGTGCCAGCAGCAAACCGGGACAGACACACAATGAGCAGTTCTTC.

Here the CDR3 DNA reads TGTGCCAGCAGCTTAGTAGCGGGAGAATGGGAGACCCAGTACTTC. Protein: CASSLVAGEWETQYF. The chain employs TRBV11-3 and TRBJ2-5, with TRBD2 matching 9 bases. V was clipped by 1 base and J by 5 bases; unmatched bases: 5. Germline V gene lookup returns CDR1 SGHNT and CDR2 YENEEA. This CDR3 is built from 15 residues.

This clonotype occurred many times. The CDR3 region has the DNA TGTGCCAGCAGTGAATGGGGGGTCTTGGGACTAGCAACCTACGAGCAGTACTTC. It is translated as CASSEWGVLGLATYEQYF. V and J are TRBV2 and TRBJ2-7; 9 bases match TRBD2. Germline V gives CDR1 SNHLY, CDR2 FYNNEI. The CDR3 has 18 residues. The V gene end was trimmed by 2 bases and the J gene end by 2 bases; junction bases not matched to a gene: 13.

This clonotype occurred many times. V and J are TRBV7-2 and TRBJ2-7; 15 positions match TRBD2. In germline, CDR1 is SGHTA, CDR2 FQGNSA. Trimming cost V 5 bases and J 6 bases; bases outside gene matches: 8. The CDR3 consists of 16 residues. The CDR3 nucleotides are TGTGCCAGCAGCCCACACATGGGACTAGCGGGAGGCGAGCAGTACTTC. Its protein is CASSPHMGLAGGEQYF.

There are many counts of this clonotype. The chain is built from TRBV20-1 and TRBJ1-2; no clear D gene. Germline CDR1 reads DFQATT; CDR2 reads SNEGSKA (reference sequence). This CDR3 comprises 13 residues. Between the trimmed V and J ends, which lost 0 bases and 5 bases, there was a span of 10 bases. CDR3: CSAREAEVYGYTF. DNA of the CDR3: TGCAGTGCTAGAGAGGCGGAAGTATATGGCTACACCTTC.

This clonotype has a handful of counts. The rearrangement links TRBV5-1 to TRBJ2-2, with TRBD1 identical over 10 bases. Germline V gene lookup returns CDR1 SGHRS and CDR2 YFSETQ. This CDR3 is built from 16 residues. Trimming cost V 4 bases and J 2 bases; bases outside gene matches: 5. CDR3 sequence: CASSVRDRGNTGELFF. Here the CDR3 DNA reads TGCGCCAGCAGCGTCCGGGACAGGGGAAACACCGGGGAGCTGTTTTTT.

The genes are TRBV29-1 and TRBJ2-1; 8 nucleotides align to TRBD2. CDR1 is SQVTM and CDR2 is ANQGSEA in the germline V gene. V lost 7 bases to trimming and J lost 8 bases; unmatched junction nucleotides: 16. The CDR3 covers 15 residues. CDR3 DNA sequence: TGCAGCGCCCCCTCGGGAGGGCTAGCGGTGGATGAGCAGTTCTTC. This codes for CSAPSGGLAVDEQFF.

This clonotype came up a few times. The chain combines TRBV2 with TRBJ1-3; D perhaps matches TRBD1 (6 bases). V dropped 4 bases and J dropped 0 bases, with 10 bases sitting between them. The CDR3 is made up of 15 amino acids. Germline values: CDR1 SNHLY, CDR2 FYNNEI. The CDR3 here is CASSVDRSSGNTIYF. CDR3 nucleotides: TGTGCCAGCAGTGTTGACAGGAGCTCTGGAAACACCATATATTTT.